Listed below are T cell receptor beta chains from one sample, sequenced in a study of Ad26.COV2.S vaccination and SARS-CoV-2 variants. The method was immunoSEQ multiplex PCR; TCRdb's version includes in-frame clones alone and lacks a portion of them. This sample carries about 350,000 clones, approximately 86% of them seen once, and the ten largest clones take over 8.5%. Sequences were derived from peripheral blood, sampled in a trial of Ad26.COV2.S vaccine versus placebo. Receptor source: a person between 18 and 59 years old who received the Ad26.COV2.S COVID-19 vaccine or a placebo. CDR3s include the opening cysteine and the closing phenylalanine or tryptophan. The order of the fields is D gene, clone size, J gene, V gene, CDR3 DNA, CDR3 protein. A D gene is named only where the DNA matches it firmly. Clone size is stated in some rows and not others, as once, few, many or a class when expanded.

d_gene: TRBD2
abundance: .
j_gene: TRBJ2-1
v_gene: TRBV7-2
CDR3nt: TGTGCCAGCAGCTTAGGGCCACTAGCGGGAGTGTTGGATGAGCAGTTCTTC
CDR3aa: CASSLGPLAGVLDEQFF

d_gene: .
abundance: .
j_gene: TRBJ1-5
v_gene: TRBV4-3
CDR3nt: TGCGCCAGCAGCCAAGATCACCGGAATCAGCCCCAGCATTTT
CDR3aa: CASSQDHRNQPQHF

d_gene: TRBD2
abundance: .
j_gene: TRBJ2-7
v_gene: TRBV6-5
CDR3nt: TGTGCCAGCAGTTACCTGGGACTAGCGGGCAACGAGCAGTACTTC
CDR3aa: CASSYLGLAGNEQYF

d_gene: .
abundance: .
j_gene: TRBJ1-2
v_gene: TRBV28
CDR3nt: TGTGCCAGCAGTTTCGAAGGGGTCAACTATGGCTACACCTTC
CDR3aa: CASSFEGVNYGYTF

d_gene: .
abundance: few
j_gene: TRBJ2-3
v_gene: TRBV7-8
CDR3nt: TGTGCCAGCAGCTTGGACTACACAGATACGCAGTATTTT
CDR3aa: CASSLDYTDTQYF

d_gene: .
abundance: .
j_gene: TRBJ2-7
v_gene: TRBV7-9
CDR3nt: TGTGCCAGCAGCTTAACTACGGGACCCTACGAGCAGTACTTC
CDR3aa: CASSLTTGPYEQYF

d_gene: TRBD1
abundance: .
j_gene: TRBJ2-5
v_gene: TRBV5-1
CDR3nt: TGCGCCAGCAGCTCCGTCGGGACAGGCCAAGAGACCCAGTACTTC
CDR3aa: CASSSVGTGQETQYF

d_gene: .
abundance: .
j_gene: TRBJ1-5
v_gene: TRBV12-3/TRBV12-4
CDR3nt: TGTGCCAGCAGTTTAGAGTGGAATCAGCCCCAGCATTTT
CDR3aa: CASSLEWNQPQHF

d_gene: .
abundance: .
j_gene: TRBJ1-5
v_gene: TRBV28
CDR3nt: TGTGCCAGCAGCCGAGGGACGGTATGGGATCAGCCCCAGCATTTT
CDR3aa: CASSRGTVWDQPQHF

d_gene: .
abundance: .
j_gene: TRBJ1-1
v_gene: TRBV2
CDR3nt: TGTGCCAGCAGTGAAGGAGGTAAGGGACCTGAAGCTTTCTTT
CDR3aa: CASSEGGKGPEAFF

d_gene: .
abundance: .
j_gene: TRBJ2-5
v_gene: TRBV3-1/TRBV3-2
CDR3nt: TGTGCCAGCAGCCATGCGGGGACCCAAGAGACCCAGTACTTC
CDR3aa: CASSHAGTQETQYF

d_gene: TRBD1
abundance: .
j_gene: TRBJ2-3
v_gene: TRBV10-3
CDR3nt: TGTGCCATCAGTGAGTCCCCGACAGGGGCCGCAGATACGCAGTATTTT
CDR3aa: CAISESPTGAADTQYF

d_gene: .
abundance: .
j_gene: TRBJ2-2
v_gene: TRBV9
CDR3nt: TGTGCCAGCAGCGAGACAGTGTCGAACACCGGGGAGCTGTTTTTT
CDR3aa: CASSETVSNTGELFF

d_gene: .
abundance: .
j_gene: TRBJ1-5
v_gene: TRBV3-1/TRBV3-2
CDR3nt: TGTGCCAGCAGCCAAGATCTGGATCAGCCCCAGCATTTT
CDR3aa: CASSQDLDQPQHF

d_gene: .
abundance: .
j_gene: TRBJ2-3
v_gene: TRBV7-3
CDR3nt: TGTGCCAGCAGCTTCTCCCCCTCCGACACAGATACGCAGTATTTT
CDR3aa: CASSFSPSDTDTQYF

d_gene: .
abundance: .
j_gene: TRBJ1-1
v_gene: TRBV15
CDR3nt: TGTGCCACCAGCACTCCAGGGTGGAGGGCTGAAGCTTTCTTT
CDR3aa: CATSTPGWRAEAFF

d_gene: TRBD1
abundance: .
j_gene: TRBJ1-1
v_gene: TRBV5-1
CDR3nt: TGCGCCAGCAGCCCAGGACAGGGTGATCAAGGTTCCTTT
CDR3aa: CASSPGQGDQGSF

d_gene: .
abundance: .
j_gene: TRBJ2-5
v_gene: TRBV28
CDR3nt: TGTGCCAGCAGTTTAGGGGGGCTCGGTGAGACCCAGTACTTC
CDR3aa: CASSLGGLGETQYF

d_gene: .
abundance: .
j_gene: TRBJ2-1
v_gene: TRBV6-5
CDR3nt: TGTGCCAGCAGAACGACCGGAAATGAGCAGTTCTTC
CDR3aa: CASRTTGNEQFF

d_gene: .
abundance: .
j_gene: TRBJ2-5
v_gene: TRBV11-3
CDR3nt: TGTGCCAGCAGCTTAGGTGTAGGTGGGAAAGAGACCCAGTACTTC
CDR3aa: CASSLGVGGKETQYF

d_gene: TRBD2
abundance: .
j_gene: TRBJ2-2
v_gene: TRBV27
CDR3nt: TGTGCCAGCAGTAGACTAGCGGGAGTCAGGAACACCGGGGAGCTGTTTTTT
CDR3aa: CASSRLAGVRNTGELFF

d_gene: TRBD1
abundance: few
j_gene: TRBJ2-2
v_gene: TRBV24-1
CDR3nt: TGTGCCACCCAGGGACAGGGAGCCGACACCGGGGAGCTGTTTTTT
CDR3aa: CATQGQGADTGELFF

d_gene: .
abundance: once
j_gene: TRBJ1-1
v_gene: TRBV3-1/TRBV3-2
CDR3nt: TGTGCCAGCAGCTATCTTCTTGAAGCTTTCTTT
CDR3aa: CASSYLLEAFF